The TCR beta chain described here comes from a study of blood T cell repertoires in COVID-19. Looking at the study overall: PBMCs, B-cell-depleted T cells, or T cells provided the cDNA or gDNA that made up the material.

Study processing details: Cell counts per sample came from amplifying reference gene primers. Method: immunoSEQ multiplex PCR; TCRdb's copy keeps in-frame clones and lacks some. V and J calls and clone size follow that table, whereas D and trimming were derived from the DNA. Seen here are around 130,000 clones, about 86% observed once, and the top ten hold 2% to 2.5%. The CDR3 is made up of 16 amino acids. Germline values: CDR1 SGDLS, CDR2 YYNGEE. V dropped 0 bases and J dropped 2 bases, with 13 bases sitting between them. The study recruited people aged 18 to 89 years across about two dozen US areas. Before being deemed recovered, Cohort 3 donors had two negative PCRs, clearance, or symptom resolution.

The TCR was taken from a woman aged 50 to 60 who had recovered from COVID-19. This chain connects TRBV9 to TRBJ2-3, with a possible D match to TRBD1 (5 bases). What was sequenced was PBMCs or T cells enriched from blood (not recorded which). The CDR3 DNA is TGTGCCAGCAGCGTAGAACCAGGGCTTGTCACAGATACGCAGTATTTT. Translation: CASSVEPGLVTDTQYF.